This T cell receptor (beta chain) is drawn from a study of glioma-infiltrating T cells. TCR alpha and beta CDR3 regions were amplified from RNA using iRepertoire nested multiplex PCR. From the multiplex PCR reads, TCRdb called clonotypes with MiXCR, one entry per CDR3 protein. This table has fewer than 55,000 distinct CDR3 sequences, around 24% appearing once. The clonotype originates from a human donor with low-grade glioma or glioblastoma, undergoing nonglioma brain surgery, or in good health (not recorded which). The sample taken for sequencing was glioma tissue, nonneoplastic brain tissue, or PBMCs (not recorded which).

The CDR3 DNA is TGCGCCAGCAGCCAAACCGTGGGCTTTTACAATGAGCAGTTCTTC. Residues: CASSQTVGFYNEQFF. This chain connects TRBV4-1 to TRBJ2-1; D is unresolved. This CDR3 region has 15 residues. Trimming took off 2 bases at V and 4 bases at J, with 12 bases between the two ends. Germline V gene lookup returns CDR1 MGHRA and CDR2 YSYEKL.